This TCR beta chain is drawn from a study of CD8 T cells in ankylosing spondylitis (dated by TCRdb to about 2017). About the study as a whole: To find TCR variants linked to disease, the study profiled T cell receptor beta repertoires in ankylosing spondylitis patients and healthy donors. The whole study cohort included 108 healthy donors and about two dozen ankylosing spondylitis patients. Peripheral blood was sampled, and synovial fluid was also collected from ankylosing spondylitis patients.

Overall study results and their limits: Some motif variants were previously reported in synovial fluid and blood of reactive arthritis patients, suggesting common disease-initiation mechanisms. The disease-linked clones had a CD8+ phenotype and were found at relatively low frequencies in peripheral blood. Blood from ankylosing spondylitis patients appeared to be characterized by a TCR beta motif made up of seven or eight highly homologous amino acid variants. The disease-linked clones were reported to be significantly enriched in matched synovial fluid samples from ankylosing spondylitis patients.

Sequencing was carried out with an Illumina HiSeq 2500. Quantitative 5'-RACE with molecular barcodes was the method used to prepare the TCR beta libraries. As for how the authors treated the data: To identify disease-linked TCR variants, a new computational method was used, one built on a probabilistic model of VDJ rearrangement. TCRdb took the public reads, trimmed them with fastp at Q25, ran MiXCR for clone calling and kept in-frame beta chains. Every entry covers one CDR3 protein and lists the most common genes and DNA from its rows. TCRdb's processing, not the study's, gives the V and J calls here. The sample profile shows around 480,000 distinct CDR3 sequences; 17% of them were found once. The top ten clones comprise over 0.9% of the sample. The CDR3, cysteine through phenylalanine, is 13 amino acids long. CDR3 DNA only is kept here, 39 bases in frame from base 1. According to the germline V gene, CDR1 reads MGHRA and CDR2 reads YSYEKL. V sheds 4 bases and J sheds 8 bases, leaving 11 bases between their ends.

About this clonotype itself: This receptor's antigen is unknown. Within one base of it there is no much larger clone, and no base qualities were kept.

The clonotype comes from a male donor with ankylosing spondylitis. This chain joins TRBV4-1 to TRBJ1-4; the D gene is possibly TRBD1, with 6 bases matching. The sample was blood, either unsorted or a sorted T cell fraction (not recorded which). The nucleotide sequence reads TGCGCCAGCAGCCCAGGGGTGGCGGAAAAACTGTTTTTT. Its protein is CASSPGVAEKLFF.